This T cell receptor beta chain was sequenced for a study of T cell repertoires in cytomegalovirus infection. Turning to the study itself: Public TCR beta signatures provided an indication of both CMV infection and a matching HLA type.

Study-wide results and limits: The study found HLA-C-restricted CMV-specific TCR beta clonotypes dominating the ex vivo response. Cumulative frequency (of public TCR beta family members) identified carriers of CMV plus the relevant HLA.

TCRdb re-called the reads through MiXCR, storing one row per CDR3 protein. The profile shows roughly 180,000 distinct CDR3 sequences, about 18% of them singletons. The V gene lost 0 bases and the J gene lost 6 bases, with 4 bases spanning the gap. The V gene's germline CDR1 is SGHDT and CDR2 YYEEEE. The CDR3 totals 11 residues. In the case of this clonotype: The antigen remains unidentified.

Sequences were obtained from CD8+ T cells from PBMCs. The chain recombines TRBV5-6 with TRBJ2-7; D is undetermined. The sequence was collected from a human donor in good health (CMV status not recorded). Some clones in this sample may be carry-over from other donors' samples. CDR3 coding DNA: TGTGCCAGCAGCTTGGGAGCCGAGCAGTACTTC. Amino acids: CASSLGAEQYF.